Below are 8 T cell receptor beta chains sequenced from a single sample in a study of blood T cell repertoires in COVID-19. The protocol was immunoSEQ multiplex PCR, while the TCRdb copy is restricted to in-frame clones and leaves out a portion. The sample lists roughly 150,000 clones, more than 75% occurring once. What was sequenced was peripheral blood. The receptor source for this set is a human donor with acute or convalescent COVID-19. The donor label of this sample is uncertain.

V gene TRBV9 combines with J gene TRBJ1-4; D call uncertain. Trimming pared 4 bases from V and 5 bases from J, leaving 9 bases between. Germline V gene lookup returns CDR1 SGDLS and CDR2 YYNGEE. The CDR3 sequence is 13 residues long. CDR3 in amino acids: CASSPVPNEKLFF. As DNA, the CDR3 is TGTGCCAGCAGCCCAGTCCCAAATGAAAAACTGTTTTTT.

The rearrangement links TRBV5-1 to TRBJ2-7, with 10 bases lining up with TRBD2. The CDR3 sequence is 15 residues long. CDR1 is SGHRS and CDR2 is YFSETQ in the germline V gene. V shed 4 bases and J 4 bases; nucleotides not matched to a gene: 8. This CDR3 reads CASSPFGTSEYEQYF. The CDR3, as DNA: TGCGCCAGCAGCCCGTTCGGGACTAGCGAGTACGAGCAGTACTTC.

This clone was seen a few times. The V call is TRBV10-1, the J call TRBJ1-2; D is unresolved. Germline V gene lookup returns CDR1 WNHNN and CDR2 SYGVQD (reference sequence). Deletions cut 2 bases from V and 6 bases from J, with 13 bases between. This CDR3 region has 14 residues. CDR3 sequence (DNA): TGCGCCAGCAGTGAGGTTGGCAGGATGCATGGCTACACCTTC. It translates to CASSEVGRMHGYTF.

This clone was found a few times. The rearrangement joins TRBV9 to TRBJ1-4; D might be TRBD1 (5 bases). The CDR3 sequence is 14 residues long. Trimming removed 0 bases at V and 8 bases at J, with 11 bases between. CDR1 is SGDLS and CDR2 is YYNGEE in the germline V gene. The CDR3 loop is CASSVGQGWEKLFF. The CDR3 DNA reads TGTGCCAGCAGCGTAGGTCAGGGATGGGAAAAACTGTTTTTT.

The CDR3 here is CASSVVPGMNSPLHF. For the CDR3, the DNA is TGTGCCAGCAGCGTAGTCCCGGGGATGAATTCACCCCTCCACTTT. This chain joins TRBV9 and TRBJ1-6; D is undetermined. V gave up 0 bases and J gave up 7 bases, with 11 bases separating them. CDR3 length: 15 residues. In germline, CDR1 is SGDLS, CDR2 YYNGEE.

CDR3 in amino acids: CASSQGASNTEAFF. CDR3 DNA sequence: TGTGCCAGCTCCCAGGGGGCCTCAAACACTGAAGCTTTCTTT. This chain joins TRBV6-6 and TRBJ1-1; 8 nucleotides line up with TRBD1. Germline V gives CDR1 MNHNY, CDR2 SVGAGI (reference sequence). The CDR3 extends over 14 amino acids. V lost 8 bases and J lost 2; bases outside the gene matches: 7.

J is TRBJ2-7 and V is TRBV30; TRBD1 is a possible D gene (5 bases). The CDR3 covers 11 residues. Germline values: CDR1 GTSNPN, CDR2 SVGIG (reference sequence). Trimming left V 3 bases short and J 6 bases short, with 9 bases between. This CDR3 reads CAWRGAVEQYF. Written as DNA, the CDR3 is TGTGCCTGGAGAGGGGCTGTCGAGCAGTACTTC.

CDR3: CASSFRDTDTQYF. CDR3 DNA sequence: TGTGCCAGCAGCTTTCGGGACACAGATACGCAGTATTTT. This chain links TRBV7-3 with TRBJ2-3; D might be TRBD2 (5 bases). The V end lost 3 bases, the J end lost 2 bases, and 6 bases lay between the germline ends. The CDR3 length is 13 residues. Germline CDR1 SGHTA, CDR2 FQGTGA.